This entry lists 26 T cell receptor beta chains sequenced from one sample in a study of T-cell memory formation after mild COVID-19. Each CDR3 protein is one row after TCRdb ran MiXCR on the 5' RACE reads. Here the sample spans about 110,000 distinct CDR3 sequences, 18% being singletons. Specimen: PBMCs or a T cell subset sorted from them (not recorded which). These receptors were collected from a man between 18 and 35 years old who had mild COVID-19 (a few samples of this study predate the infection). Cell type and time point are not known.

This clonotype was counted between two and nine times. This CDR3 is CASSLITSGGNGELFF. As DNA, the CDR3 is TGTGCCAGCAGCTTAATTACCAGCGGGGGAAACGGGGAGCTGTTTTTT. The rearrangement joins TRBV7-3 to TRBJ2-2, with 8 bases aligning to TRBD2. V dropped 1 base and J dropped 7; count of bases not matched to a gene: 8. CDR3 length equals 16 residues. Germline V gene data show CDR1 as SGHTA and CDR2 as FQGTGA. Looking up the rest from reference TRBV7-3 and TRBJ2-2 gives the full variable domain: GAGVSQTPSNKVTEKGKYVELRCDPISGHTALYWYRQSLGQGPEFLIYFQGTGAADDSGLPNDRFFAVRPEGSVSTLKIQRTERGDSAVYLCASSLITSGGNGELFFGEGSRLTVL.

This clonotype was seen a few times. The V call is TRBV10-2, the J call TRBJ1-2, with D possibly matching TRBD1 (5 bases). CDR1 and CDR2 (germline): WSHSY, SAAADI. Trimming removed 4 bases from V and 7 bases from J, with 19 bases in between. CDR3 length: 15 amino acids. The CDR3 here is CASSGPIGTLGGYTF. The CDR3 nucleotides are TGCGCCAGCAGTGGCCCGATCGGGACTCTAGGTGGCTACACCTTC.

J is TRBJ2-1 and V is TRBV5-6; D call uncertain. V shed 3 bases and J shed 9 bases, with 16 bases lying between them. The CDR3 length is 14 residues. Germline CDR1 reads SGHDT; CDR2 reads YYEEEE. This chain's CDR3 is CASSSDPEIGEQFF. CDR3 nucleotides: TGTGCCAGCAGCTCAGACCCGGAGATAGGTGAGCAGTTCTTC.

A few counts support this clonotype. The chain carries TRBV27 and TRBJ2-5; TRBD2 aligns across 11 bases. The germline gives CDR1 MNHEY, CDR2 SMNVEV (reference sequence). CDR3 length: 19 amino acids. V was clipped by 0 bases and J by 1 base; unmatched bases: 10. The CDR3 region has the DNA TGTGCCAGCAGTTTATCGAAGCCCCGACTAGCGGGGTCCCAAGAGACCCAGTACTTC. Amino acids: CASSLSKPRLAGSQETQYF.

The table lists this clonotype with a few counts. The chain couples TRBV6-6 to TRBJ1-5; D gene uncertain. CDR1 and CDR2 (germline): MNHNY, SVGAGI (reference sequence). The CDR3 runs to 12 residues. Trimming took 5 bases from V and 5 from J, leaving 7 bases between them. The DNA for the CDR3 is TGTGCCAGCAGTCTCGATCATCAGCCCCAGCATTTT. This codes for CASSLDHQPQHF.

This clonotype was seen ten or more times. The chain couples TRBV5-1 to TRBJ2-5, with 7 bases aligning to TRBD1. V dropped 4 bases and J dropped 1; count of bases not matched to a gene: 4. This CDR3 comprises 14 residues. Germline CDR1 reads SGHRS; CDR2 reads YFSETQ. Here the CDR3 reads CASSLDRAQETQYF. CDR3 DNA: TGCGCCAGCAGCCTTGACAGGGCCCAAGAGACCCAGTACTTC.

The J gene is TRBJ2-2, the V gene TRBV19; TRBD2 aligns across 9 bases. V lost 8 bases to trimming and J lost 2 bases; unmatched junction nucleotides: 6. This CDR3 is 15 amino acids long. Germline lookup yields CDR1 LNHDA and CDR2 SQIVND (reference sequence). The CDR3 region has the DNA TGTGCCAGTCAACGACTAGCGGTAAACACCGGGGAGCTGTTTTTT. Protein product: CASQRLAVNTGELFF.

The rearrangement uses TRBV7-3 and TRBJ2-6; no reliable D call. The CDR3 has 15 amino acids. Germline CDR1 SGHTA, CDR2 FQGTGA. V was shortened by 2 bases and J by 3 bases, with 8 bases between the two germline ends. DNA of the CDR3: TGTGCCAGCAGCTTATCTGTTGGTGGGGCCAACGTCCTGACTTTC. It specifies CASSLSVGGANVLTF.

The V gene is TRBV12-3 or TRBV12-4, the J gene TRBJ2-6; possibly TRBD1 for D (6 bases). Trimming stripped 6 bases from V and 1 base from J, with 10 bases between. The CDR3 spans 15 residues. CDR3 protein: CASSRTGSGANVLTF. DNA for the CDR3: TGTGCCAGCAGCCGAACAGGGTCTGGGGCCAACGTCCTGACTTTC.

This clonotype was observed many times. The V and J genes are TRBV6-2 or TRBV6-3 and TRBJ2-3; D uncertain. This CDR3 spans 12 amino acids. V dropped 6 bases and J dropped 6 bases, with 10 bases sitting between them. Germline V gene data show CDR1 as MNHEY and CDR2 as SVGEGT. CDR3 nucleotide sequence: TGTGCCAGCAGCAACCTGGCGGATACGCAGTATTTT. This sequence encodes CASSNLADTQYF.

The table lists this clonotype with a few counts. This CDR3 reads CASSLAGWQGQASKQFF. DNA for the CDR3: TGCGCCAGCAGCTTGGCCGGTTGGCAGGGCCAGGCAAGTAAGCAGTTCTTC. The V call is TRBV5-1, the J call TRBJ2-1; D is perhaps TRBD1 (5 bases). Germline V gene lookup returns CDR1 SGHRS and CDR2 YFSETQ. Deletions cut 0 bases from V and 11 bases from J, with 24 bases between. This CDR3 has 17 amino acids.

This clonotype was seen many times. The V call is TRBV5-1, the J call TRBJ2-2, with a tentative D call TRBD1 (6 bases). V shed 4 bases and J shed 4 bases, with 8 bases lying between them. Per the germline V gene, CDR1 is SGHRS and CDR2 is YFSETQ. This CDR3 contains 13 residues. The CDR3 loop is CASSTDSTGELFF. The CDR3, as DNA: TGCGCCAGCAGCACGGACAGCACCGGGGAGCTGTTTTTT.

V gene TRBV19 combines with J gene TRBJ2-7; D might be TRBD1 (5 bases). The CDR3 length is 15 residues. Germline lookup yields CDR1 LNHDA and CDR2 SQIVND (reference sequence). V lost 5 bases and J 2 bases, leaving 16 bases between the germline ends. Here the CDR3 reads CASSRQLTPPYEQYV. The DNA for the CDR3 is TGTGCCAGTAGTCGACAGCTCACCCCTCCCTACGAGCAGTACGTC.

The chain couples TRBV4-2 to TRBJ2-3; D is possibly TRBD1 or TRBD2 (5 bases each). The CDR3 totals 16 residues. Trimming stripped 0 bases from V and 0 bases from J, with 10 bases between. Germline V gene lookup returns CDR1 LGHNA and CDR2 YNFKEQ. The CDR3 region has the DNA TGTGCCAGCAGCCAAGATGACGGGGCGAGCACAGATACGCAGTATTTT. The encoded protein is CASSQDDGASTDTQYF.

This clonotype turned up a few times. The chain uses TRBV6-5 and TRBJ1-6; 7 nucleotides match TRBD1. This CDR3 is 17 amino acids long. CDR1 is MNHEY, CDR2 SVGAGI, per germline. With V trimmed by 5 bases and J by 0 bases, 7 bases remained unmatched. The CDR3 DNA reads TGTGCCAGCAGTCTGGGACAGTTCAGCTCCTATAATTCACCCCTCCACTTT. It yields the protein CASSLGQFSSYNSPLHF.

The V call is TRBV10-3, the J call TRBJ2-1; 8 bases match TRBD1. Germline CDR1 and CDR2: ENHRY and SYGVKD. The V gene end was trimmed by 0 bases and the J gene end by 4 bases; junction bases not matched to a gene: 2. This CDR3 region has 15 residues. The CDR3 DNA follows: TGTGCCATCAGTGAGTCGGGACAGGCATACAATGAGCAGTTCTTC. Residues: CAISESGQAYNEQFF.

DNA for the CDR3: TGCAGTGCTAGAGGTCAGGCCCTGGGGCCCCAGCATTTT. Translating it yields CSARGQALGPQHF. The chain has TRBV20-1 and TRBJ1-5; D gene uncertain. In germline, CDR1 is DFQATT, CDR2 SNEGSKA (reference sequence). The CDR3 contains 13 residues. Trimming took off 1 base at V and 9 bases at J, with 13 bases between the two ends.

The J gene is TRBJ2-3, the V gene TRBV4-1; possibly TRBD1 or TRBD2 for D (6 bases each). CDR1 and CDR2 (germline): MGHRA, YSYEKL. This CDR3 spans 15 amino acids. The V and J ends lost 7 bases and 10 bases respectively, with 24 bases between them. The CDR3 region has the DNA TGCGCCAGCACCATCGTGGGGGGCCAATGGGGATCGCAGTATTTT. It codes for CASTIVGGQWGSQYF.

The chain recombines TRBV12-3 or TRBV12-4 with TRBJ1-3; D not certain. With 4 bases removed from V and 0 bases from J, the gap between germline ends came to 13 bases. The CDR3 length is 16 residues. This CDR3 reads CASSYDRSSSGNTIYF. CDR3 nucleotide sequence: TGTGCCAGCAGTTATGACCGTTCGAGCTCTGGAAACACCATATATTTT.

This clonotype has more than one count but fewer than ten. The genes are TRBV7-2 and TRBJ1-1, with D tentatively TRBD1 (6 bases). CDR1 and CDR2 from the germline V gene are SGHTA and FQGNSA. This CDR3 spans 13 amino acids. V was trimmed by 7 bases and J by 5 bases, leaving 14 bases between them. The CDR3 DNA reads TGTGCCAGCACCTTTCAGGGGCTGACTGAAGCTTTCTTT. Amino acids: CASTFQGLTEAFF.

This clonotype was observed a handful of times. The V and J genes are TRBV4-3 and TRBJ2-6; D gene uncertain. Trimming took off 1 base at V and 3 bases at J, with 10 bases between the two ends. Germline V gene data show CDR1 as LGHNA and CDR2 as YSLEER. This CDR3 comprises 16 residues. The CDR3 is CASSQGYGYGANVLTF. The CDR3 DNA reads TGCGCCAGCAGCCAAGGGTACGGGTATGGGGCCAACGTCCTGACTTTC.

The genes are TRBV4-2 and TRBJ2-2, with 9 nucleotides matching TRBD1. CDR3 size: 16 residues. Trimming cost V 4 bases and J 1 base; bases outside gene matches: 4. Germline-derived CDR1 and CDR2 are LGHNA and YNFKEQ. CDR3 sequence (DNA): TGTGCCAGCAGCCCACGGACAGGGGTGAACACCGGGGAGCTGTTTTTT. Its protein product is CASSPRTGVNTGELFF.

This clonotype has only a few counts. The rearrangement links TRBV4-3 to TRBJ1-5; D is uncertain. This CDR3 contains 13 residues. V lost 0 bases and J 7 bases, leaving 7 bases between the germline ends. Germline-derived CDR1 and CDR2 are LGHNA and YSLEER. This chain's CDR3 is CASSQEIAQPQHF. The CDR3 DNA follows: TGCGCCAGCAGCCAAGAGATTGCCCAGCCCCAGCATTTT.

In this sample, this clonotype turned up a few times. V gene TRBV6-2 or TRBV6-3 combines with J gene TRBJ1-1, with D hard to call. Germline V lookup: CDR1 MNHEY, CDR2 SVGEGT. The CDR3 covers 14 residues. The V gene lost 6 bases and the J gene lost 1 base, with 12 bases spanning the gap. The CDR3 region has the DNA TGTGCCAGCAGCATGGGGAGAGGGAACACTGAAGCTTTCTTT. As protein: CASSMGRGNTEAFF.

The chain uses TRBV5-1 and TRBJ1-1; no reliable D call. The ends were cut back, 1 base at V and 1 base at J, with 11 bases in the middle. CDR3 length: 15 residues. Germline lookup yields CDR1 SGHRS and CDR2 YFSETQ. CDR3 protein: CASSLSRKENTEAFF. CDR3 sequence (DNA): TGCGCCAGCAGCTTGTCTAGGAAAGAGAACACTGAAGCTTTCTTT.

This clonotype has more than one count but fewer than ten. The V call is TRBV6-5, the J call TRBJ2-7, with D possibly matching TRBD1 (6 bases). CDR3 size: 13 residues. V lost 5 bases to trimming and J lost 3 bases, with 11 bases between them. Germline-derived CDR1 and CDR2 are MNHEY and SVGAGI. CDR3 coding DNA: TGTGCCAGCAGTCGAACACAGGGCTACGAGCAGTACTTC. Encoded protein: CASSRTQGYEQYF.